This T cell receptor beta chain was recorded in a study of shared clonotypes between healthy human individuals. The method was immunoSEQ multiplex PCR; TCRdb's version includes in-frame clones alone and lacks a portion of them. The table has millions of clones, 95% seen once. As concerns this clone: Its antigen is unknown.

Study-wide findings and caveats: As a rule, naive subsets had a larger estimated richness than memory subsets.

The sequence derives from a man aged 18 to 30 in good health. Specimen: naive CD4+ T cells sorted from blood. Subset given: CD45RA+ positively selected.

The CDR3 DNA follows: TGCGCCAGCAGCCAAAGGGCGGGACAGGGGGGCTACTCACCCCTCCACTTT. Amino acid sequence: CASSQRAGQGGYSPLHF. The V and J genes are TRBV4-1 and TRBJ1-6; the match to TRBD1 covers 11 bases. Unmatched junction bases numbered 10, after V lost 2 bases and J lost 10 bases. This CDR3 is 17 amino acids long. Germline V CDR1 and CDR2: MGHRA, YSYEKL.